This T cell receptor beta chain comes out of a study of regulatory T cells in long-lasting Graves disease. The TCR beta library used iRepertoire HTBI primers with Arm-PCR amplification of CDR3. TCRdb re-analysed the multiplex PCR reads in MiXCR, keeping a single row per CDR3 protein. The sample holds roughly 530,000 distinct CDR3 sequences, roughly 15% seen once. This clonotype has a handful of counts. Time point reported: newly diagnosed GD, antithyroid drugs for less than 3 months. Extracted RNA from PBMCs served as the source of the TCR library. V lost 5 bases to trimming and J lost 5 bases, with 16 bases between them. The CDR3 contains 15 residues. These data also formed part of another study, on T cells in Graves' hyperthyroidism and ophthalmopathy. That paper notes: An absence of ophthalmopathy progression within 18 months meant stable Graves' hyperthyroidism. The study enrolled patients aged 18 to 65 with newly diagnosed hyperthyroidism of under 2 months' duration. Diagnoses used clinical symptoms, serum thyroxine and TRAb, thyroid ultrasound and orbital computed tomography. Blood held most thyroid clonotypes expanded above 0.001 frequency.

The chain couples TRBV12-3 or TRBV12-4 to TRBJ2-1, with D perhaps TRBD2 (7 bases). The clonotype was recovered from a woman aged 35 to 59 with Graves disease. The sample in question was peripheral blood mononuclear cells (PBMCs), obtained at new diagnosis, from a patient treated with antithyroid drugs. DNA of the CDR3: TGTGCCAGCAGTCCCGGGGGCGGGGGACACAATGAGCAGTTCTTC. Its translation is CASSPGGGGHNEQFF.